This TCR beta chain was recovered during a study of identical twins (dated by TCRdb to 2016 to 2018). Study-level background: To test whether fetal clonotypes persist, the study used deep sequencing on TCR alpha and beta repertoires from monozygotic twins, unrelated adults of various ages, and cord blood. To rule out contamination, replicate twin experiments were performed at different times with different library preparation protocols.

Library generation was performed with 5' RACE. Sequencing relied on an Illumina HiSeq 2000. Template switching introduced a universal primer binding site; the final cDNA contained a unique molecular identifier, enabling accurate counting of TCR cDNA molecules. Specific primers in the conserved constant-segment region were used to synthesize first-strand cDNA for the TCR alpha and beta chains. To control for contamination, every cDNA library was double barcoded, receiving both a SMART-Mk sample barcode and Illumina barcodes. Two successive PCR steps introduced TruSeq adapter sequences along with Illumina sample barcodes. TCR alpha and beta cDNA libraries were sequenced on the Illumina HiSeq platform with custom primers. From the authors' description of their analysis: Unique molecular identifiers were extracted from raw reads with MiGEC, and CDR3 positions were determined with MiXCR. For each individual, recombination models were inferred using an EM algorithm with the repgenHMM and IGoR tools. Shared clonotype analysis was performed with the tcR package in R, normalizing sharing by the product of cloneset sizes. Out-of-frame nonproductive sequences were analyzed to study raw recombination free of thymic and clonal selection effects. TCRdb's own reprocessing of the public reads used fastp at Q25 and MiXCR and kept productive beta chains. Every distinct CDR3 protein forms one entry, paired with its most common genes and DNA. In this record, the V and J calls reflect TCRdb's handling and not the investigators' own analysis. Counted in this sample were some 500,000 distinct CDR3 sequences; around an eighth of them appeared once. The leading ten clones occupy approximately 0.9% of the sample.

Its CDR3 holds 15 amino acids, cysteine through phenylalanine. The read is trimmed to its CDR3 DNA, 45 bases read in frame from base 1. The junction carries 14 bases between V and J, which are trimmed by 6 bases and 2 bases respectively. Per the germline V gene, SNHLY is the CDR1 and FYNNEI is the CDR2. A word on this clonotype: Its antigen remains unidentified. Nothing much larger sits one base from this clone, and base qualities are not available.

The paper's findings and limits, for the study overall: A weaker excess of twin sharing was found in beta out-of-frame sequences because the signal-to-noise ratio was lowered by fewer shared sequences. Compared with coincidental sharing between unrelated individuals, out-of-frame TCR alpha sequences shared between twins showed an excess of sequences with low generation probability. Conclusions relied on cross-sectional statistical analysis, since the same donors could not be followed over many years. Fewer insertions were carried by abundant cord blood beta clonotypes, a similar but weaker trend appeared in young adult naive repertoires, and no such trend appeared in memory repertoires. In monozygotic twins, recombination models systematically underestimated out-of-frame TCR alpha sharing, but the models matched the sharing seen between unrelated individuals. Invariant T cells such as MAIT and iNKT could partly confound zero-insertion analyses, though diverse VJ usage argued against this for most clonotypes.

Every donor was a healthy Caucasian. The twin cohort comprised three pairs of female monozygotic twins, all aged roughly 18 to 29 years. Positive isolation kits from Invitrogen were used to isolate CD4+ and CD8+ T cell populations. This same sample was also part of a study on yellow fever vaccine responses in identical twins. As that second study puts it: According to the authors, the vaccine-induced T cell response in identical twins seemed to be partly convergent and partly specific to each individual. Focusing on identical twins, the study followed the T cell clones that responded to the vaccine, and did so with precision.

The chain joins TRBV2 to TRBJ1-5, with TRBD1 as a weak D call on 6 bases. The sequenced material came from CD4+ T cells sorted from blood. The sequence was obtained from a young woman in good health. The sequence in DNA is TGTGCCAGCAGGGAGACAGGAATGGGCAATCAGCCCCAGCATTTT. It is translated as CASRETGMGNQPQHF.